Sequencing of this T cell receptor beta chain was carried out in a study of T cells in Graves' hyperthyroidism and ophthalmopathy. The CDR3 regions of TCR beta were amplified from RNA transcripts. Using the HTBI primer set, a first-round RT-PCR was run on the TCR CDR3. TCRdb reprocessed the multiplex PCR reads with MiXCR, giving one entry per CDR3 protein. The repertoire holds 300,000 or so distinct CDR3 sequences, with roughly 15% as singletons. It was considered stable Graves' hyperthyroidism when ophthalmopathy did not progress within 18 months. Exclusion of a patient resulted from uncontrolled infection, other autoimmune disease, pregnancy or lactation. The authors took PBMCs from roughly 9.7 ml fresh peripheral blood. The CDR3 length is 13 residues. CDR1 is SNHLY and CDR2 is FYNNEI in the germline V gene. The V end lost 2 bases, the J end lost 9 bases, and 11 bases lay between the germline ends.

The TCR was taken from a young man with Graves' hyperthyroidism. This sequence joins TRBV2 and TRBJ1-5; perhaps TRBD1 as D (6 bases). Input material: blood. The CDR3 loop is CASSEYRVMPQHF. For the CDR3, the DNA is TGTGCCAGCAGTGAATACAGGGTGATGCCCCAGCATTTT.